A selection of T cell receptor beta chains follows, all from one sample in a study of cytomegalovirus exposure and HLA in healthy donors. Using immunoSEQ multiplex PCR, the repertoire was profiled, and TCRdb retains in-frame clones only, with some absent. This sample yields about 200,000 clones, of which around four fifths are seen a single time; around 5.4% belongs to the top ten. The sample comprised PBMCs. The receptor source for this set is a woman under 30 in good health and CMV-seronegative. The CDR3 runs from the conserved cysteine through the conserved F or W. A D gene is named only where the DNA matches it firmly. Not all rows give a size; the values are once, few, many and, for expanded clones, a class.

TGTGCCAGCTCACCGGGAGGGGGGATATCGGAGACCCAGTACTTC	CASSPGGGISETQYF	.	.	TRBJ2-5	TRBV18
TGTGCCTGGAAGTGGGGAAGCGGGCACGGGGAGCTGTTTTTT	CAWKWGSGHGELFF	.	.	TRBJ2-2	TRBV30
TGCGCCAGCAGCTTCAGGGGTTATGAGCAGTTCTTC	CASSFRGYEQFF	.	once	TRBJ2-1	TRBV5-1
TGTGCCAGCTGGGAAGAGAGTAGCAATCAGCCCCAGCATTTT	CASWEESSNQPQHF	.	.	TRBJ1-5	TRBV6-6
TGTGCCTGCAAGGGGGATCCTAACTATGGCTACACCTTC	CACKGDPNYGYTF	.	.	TRBJ1-2	TRBV30
TGTGCCAGCAGCTTAGCGGGCGGGAACACTGAAGCTTTCTTT	CASSLAGGNTEAFF	.	.	TRBJ1-1	TRBV7-6
TGTGCCAGCAGCGTAGGGGGGGCGGAGGAAAAACTGTTTTTT	CASSVGGAEEKLFF	.	.	TRBJ1-4	TRBV2
TGTGCCAGCAGCTTTCAGGGGTACGAGCAGTACTTC	CASSFQGYEQYF	.	.	TRBJ2-7	TRBV11-2
TGCGCCAGCAGCTTGGAGGCACGGGGTGAGCAGTTCTTC	CASSLEARGEQFF	.	few	TRBJ2-1	TRBV5-1
TGTGCCAGCAGCTCCGCACGGGGGCCCCAGCATTTT	CASSSARGPQHF	.	.	TRBJ1-5	TRBV7-9
TGCGCCAGCAGCCAAGAGGTAGCGGGGGGCGGCCCAGATACGCAGTATTTT	CASSQEVAGGGPDTQYF	TRBD2	.	TRBJ2-3	TRBV4-1
TGTGCCACCAGCAGGGTGACAGGGGCTTTATCTAACTATGGCTACACCTTC	CATSRVTGALSNYGYTF	TRBD1	.	TRBJ1-2	TRBV15
TGTGCCAGCAGCGTAGTGTCTAGCGGGAACACCGGGGAGCTGTTTTTT	CASSVVSSGNTGELFF	TRBD2	.	TRBJ2-2	TRBV9
TGTGCCAGCAGCTTAGGACAGGGTCGGGGCTACACCTTC	CASSLGQGRGYTF	TRBD1	.	TRBJ1-2	TRBV11-2
TGTGCCAGCAGCCAAGGTCAGGTGGGAGGGTTTGCCTACGAGCAGTACTTC	CASSQGQVGGFAYEQYF	TRBD2	.	TRBJ2-7	TRBV14
TGTGCCTGGAGTTATTCGGGGGGGAGTGAAAAACTGTTTTTT	CAWSYSGGSEKLFF	.	few	TRBJ1-4	TRBV30
TGTGCCAGCAGTTATTACGGACGGGGGCGTGGGGCCCAGTACTTC	CASSYYGRGRGAQYF	.	.	TRBJ2-5	TRBV6-5
TGTGCCAGCAGCCCCGGGGGTAGCGGGAGATTAAATGAGCAGTTCTTC	CASSPGGSGRLNEQFF	TRBD2	once	TRBJ2-1	TRBV7-3
TGTGCCAGCAGCGGCCGGACAGGAAAGGCGTACAATGAGCAGTTCTTC	CASSGRTGKAYNEQFF	TRBD1	.	TRBJ2-1	TRBV11-2
TGTGCCAGCAGTTCGTACGGGAGTACCGGGGAAGAGCAGTACTTC	CASSSYGSTGEEQYF	.	.	TRBJ2-7	TRBV27
TGTGCCAGCAGCTGGGGATCTTGGGGCAATCAGCCCCAGCATTTT	CASSWGSWGNQPQHF	.	.	TRBJ1-5	TRBV7-9
TGTGCCAGCAACCCGGGGGGGGTTCCCGGGGAGCTGTTTTTT	CASNPGGVPGELFF	TRBD2	.	TRBJ2-2	TRBV9
TGTGCCAGCAGCTTAACAGGGGAACGGGATCAGCCCCAGCATTTT	CASSLTGERDQPQHF	TRBD1	.	TRBJ1-5	TRBV7-6
TGTGCCAGCAGTGTAGCCACCCTGGGGGAGACCCAGTACTTC	CASSVATLGETQYF	.	.	TRBJ2-5	TRBV2
TGTGCCAGCAGCTTAAGTGGGACTGAAGCTTTCTTT	CASSLSGTEAFF	.	.	TRBJ1-1	TRBV13
TGTGCCAGCAGGGCATCCAGGTGGACAGATACGCAGTATTTT	CASRASRWTDTQYF	.	.	TRBJ2-3	TRBV2
TGCGCCAGCAGCCCCCAGGTCCTCTCTGGAAACACCATATATTTT	CASSPQVLSGNTIYF	.	.	TRBJ1-3	TRBV4-1
TGTGCCAGCAGCGTAACCGGGACAGACGGAAACACCATATATTTT	CASSVTGTDGNTIYF	TRBD1	.	TRBJ1-3	TRBV9
TGTGCCAGCAGCTTGCCAACCTACTATGGCTACACCTTC	CASSLPTYYGYTF	.	.	TRBJ1-2	TRBV5-4
TGCGCCAGCAGCTTGGCCCAGGGAACCGAGCAGTACTTC	CASSLAQGTEQYF	.	.	TRBJ2-7	TRBV5-1
TGTGCCAGCAGCTTAGGGAGAGGGGCCTACGAGCAGTACTTC	CASSLGRGAYEQYF	.	.	TRBJ2-7	TRBV11-2